This TCR beta chain stems from a study of T cells in Graves' hyperthyroidism and ophthalmopathy. Across the study: Specimen type is peripheral blood, collected at initial diagnosis prior to any treatment.

This clonotype was seen repeatedly, ten times or more. Its cognate antigen is unknown. General study points: Blood also carried most thyroid clonotypes expanded above 0.001.

CDR3 length: 15 residues. CDR1 and CDR2 from the germline V gene are MDHEN and SYDVKM. The V gene lost 1 base and the J gene lost 5 bases, with 11 bases spanning the gap. The source of the PBMCs was less than 12 ml of fresh peripheral blood. Authors of the study amplified TCR beta CDR3 regions from RNA transcripts. HTBI primers were employed in a first-round RT-PCR of the TCR CDR3. TCRdb passed the multiplex PCR reads through MiXCR, listing each CDR3 protein once. This sample has around 690,000 distinct CDR3 sequences, with roughly 17% found just once. This chain uses TRBV28 with TRBJ1-4; D perhaps matches TRBD1 (5 bases). This receptor was taken from a middle-aged man with Graves' hyperthyroidism. The sample consisted of blood. Here the CDR3 DNA reads TGTGCCAGCAGTTTATTTGGGGGACGAAATGAAAAACTGTTTTTT. Its protein product is CASSLFGGRNEKLFF.